This TCR beta chain was found in a study of cytomegalovirus exposure and HLA in healthy donors. Trimming left V 3 bases short and J 5 bases short, with 15 bases between. The CDR3 spans 14 residues. CDR1 is SGDLS and CDR2 is YYNGEE in the germline V gene. TCRdb's copy holds only in-frame clones and misses some; the assay was immunoSEQ multiplex PCR. The repertoire includes around 71,000 clones, 85% to 95% of them detected once, and roughly 1.4% sits in the top ten. Points on this clone: The antigen is undetermined.

Findings of the study overall: With high specificity and sensitivity, the classifier reportedly diagnosed cytomegalovirus status. In vitro experiments confirmed that three CMV-associated chains were specific for CMV antigens. Despite most TCR sequences being rare, some public TCRs occurred in many donors. The study recorded over 150 TCR beta chains that were cytomegalovirus-associated.

Sequences were obtained from PBMCs. This sequence joins TRBV9 and TRBJ2-7; D possibly corresponds to TRBD1 (5 bases). The origin of this receptor is a man between 18 and 29 years old in good health and CMV-seropositive. As DNA, the CDR3 is TGTGCCAGCAGCGCTCCCGGCAGGGTCCACGAGCAGTACTTC. Amino acids: CASSAPGRVHEQYF.